These T cell receptor beta chains were read from a single sample in a study of blood T cell repertoires in COVID-19. Only in-frame clones appear in the TCRdb table, and some are missing; sequencing was by immunoSEQ multiplex PCR. The data contain about 140,000 clones, 88% of them seen just once; the ten biggest clones take up 1.5% to 1.9%. Sequenced input: peripheral blood. The receptor set was obtained from a woman aged 60 to 75 with acute or convalescent COVID-19. Both conserved end residues are trimmed from each CDR3. Fields, in order: J gene, V gene, CDR3 protein.

TRBJ2-1	TRBV7-8	ASSLDPRRSSYNEQF
TRBJ1-6	TRBV27	ASSWYSSRSSYNSPLH
TRBJ2-3	TRBV29-1	SVEGYRVTTDTQY
TRBJ2-7	TRBV2	ASTWGTANEKN
TRBJ1-2	TRBV18	ASSERTGNYGYT
TRBJ1-2	TRBV28	ASRPATGRLGYGYT
TRBJ2-2	TRBV28	ASGESTGELF
TRBJ1-6	TRBV5-1	ASSLGQGISPLH
TRBJ2-1	TRBV7-9	ASSRDRGTYNEQF
TRBJ2-7	TRBV15	ATSKGLAVGYEQY
TRBJ1-5	TRBV12-3/TRBV12-4	ASSFGDDQPQH
TRBJ1-5	TRBV5-8	ASSSGTGTGGNQPQH
TRBJ2-6	TRBV5-1	ASSLQGTGANVLT
TRBJ1-5	TRBV28	ASSFGDRGGTGQH
TRBJ2-3	TRBV5-8	ASSLHRGTDTQY
TRBJ2-1	TRBV7-3	ASSLTYGGNNEQF
TRBJ2-1	TRBV9	ASNKDRDEQF
TRBJ1-6	TRBV14	ASSRGRENSPLH
TRBJ2-3	TRBV5-1	ASRGGANTDTQY
TRBJ2-7	TRBV6-5	ASSRGGRSSYEQY
TRBJ1-1	TRBV4-2	ASSARQGGTEAF
TRBJ1-1	TRBV5-1	ASSLVVMNTEAF
TRBJ2-1	TRBV6-5	ASRGLVYNEQF
TRBJ2-7	TRBV7-3	ASSLGAGGGEQY
TRBJ1-2	TRBV6-2/TRBV6-3	ASSRNRAGGYT
TRBJ2-3	TRBV2	ASSHPRDSTDTQY
TRBJ1-2	TRBV19	ASNIGQGGHGYT
TRBJ1-2	TRBV30	AWSRQGFNGYT
TRBJ1-6	TRBV7-9	AGVVFGQGNSPLH
TRBJ1-4	TRBV6-2/TRBV6-3	ASSALGGSGEKLF
TRBJ1-4	TRBV30	AWSVPGDEKLF
TRBJ2-5	TRBV5-6	ASSPLAGGGETQY
TRBJ1-3	TRBV5-1	ASSLGGQSSGNTIY
TRBJ1-5	TRBV6-2/TRBV6-3	ASSPRTGGSVRGNQPQH
TRBJ2-3	TRBV3-1/TRBV3-2	ASNHASEGITDTQY
TRBJ1-1	TRBV18	ASSPQEVNTEAF